This TCR beta chain comes out of a study of CD8 T cells in Susac syndrome. The CDR3 has 12 amino acids. V gave up 5 bases and J gave up 5 bases, with 10 bases separating them. Germline V lookup: CDR1 SQVTM, CDR2 ANQGSEA. An input of about 0.5 to 1 ug of RNA was subjected to reverse transcription using random hexamers. A single record per CDR3 protein comes from TCRdb applying MiXCR to the immunoSEQ multiplex PCR reads. The sample has about 150,000 distinct CDR3 sequences; roughly 95% are singletons. The receptor comes from a human donor with Susac syndrome. Specimen: CD4+ T cells from PBMCs. V gene TRBV29-1 combines with J gene TRBJ2-1; no firm D call. CDR3 region: CSVRASHNEQFF. CDR3 DNA: TGCAGCGTTCGGGCTTCCCACAATGAGCAGTTCTTC.